This T cell receptor beta chain was documented in a study of cytomegalovirus exposure and HLA in healthy donors. The CDR3 runs 13 residues. Trimming removed 5 bases from V and 7 bases from J; junction bases left unmatched: 6. Looked up from germline, CDR1 is LGHNT and CDR2 is FRNRAP. Assay: immunoSEQ multiplex PCR; the TCRdb copy retains only in-frame clones and omits some. The table has about 79,000 clones, 93% seen once. Sequenced input: PBMCs. The receptor was isolated from a young woman in good health and CMV-seronegative. The J gene is TRBJ1-2, the V gene TRBV12-5; 8 bases map to TRBD1. The CDR3: CASGGTGLGGYTF. The CDR3 DNA reads TGTGCTAGTGGTGGGACAGGACTTGGTGGCTACACCTTC. The full variable domain, in which reference TRBV12-5 and TRBJ1-2 provide the parts outside the CDR3, is DARVTQTPRHKVTEMGQEVTMRCQPILGHNTVFWYRQTMMQGLELLAYFRNRAPLDDSGMPKDRFSAEMPDATLATLKIQPSEPRDSAVYFCASGGTGLGGYTFGSGTRLTVV.